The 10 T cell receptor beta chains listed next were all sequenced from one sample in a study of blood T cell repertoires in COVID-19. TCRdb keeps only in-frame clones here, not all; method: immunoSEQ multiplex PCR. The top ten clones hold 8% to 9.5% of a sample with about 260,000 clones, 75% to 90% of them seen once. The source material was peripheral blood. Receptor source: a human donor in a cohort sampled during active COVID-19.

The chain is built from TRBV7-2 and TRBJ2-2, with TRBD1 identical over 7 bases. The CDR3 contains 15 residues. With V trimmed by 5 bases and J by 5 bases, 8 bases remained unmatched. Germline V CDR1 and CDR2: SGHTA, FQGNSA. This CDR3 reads CASSRDRAGTGELFF. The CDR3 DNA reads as TGTGCCAGCAGCAGAGACAGGGCCGGAACCGGGGAGCTGTTTTTT.

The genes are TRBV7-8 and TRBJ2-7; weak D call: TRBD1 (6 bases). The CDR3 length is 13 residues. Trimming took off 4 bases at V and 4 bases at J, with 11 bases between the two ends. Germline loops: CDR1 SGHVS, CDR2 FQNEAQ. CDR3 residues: CASSYGQTYEQYF. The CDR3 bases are TGTGCCAGCAGCTATGGACAGACTTACGAGCAGTACTTC.

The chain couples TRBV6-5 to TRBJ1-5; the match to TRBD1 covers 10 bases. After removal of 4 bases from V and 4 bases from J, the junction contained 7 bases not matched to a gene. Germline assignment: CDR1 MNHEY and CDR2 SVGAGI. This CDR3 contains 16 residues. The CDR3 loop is CASSSRGTGENQPQHF. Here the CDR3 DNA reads TGTGCCAGCAGTTCCCGAGGGACAGGGGAAAATCAGCCCCAGCATTTT.

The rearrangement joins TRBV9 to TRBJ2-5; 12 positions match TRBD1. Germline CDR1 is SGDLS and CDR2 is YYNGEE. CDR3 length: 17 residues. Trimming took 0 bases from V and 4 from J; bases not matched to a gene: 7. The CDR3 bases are TGTGCCAGCAGCGTAGGGCTGGGACAGGGGGCGCGAGAGACCCAGTACTTC. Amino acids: CASSVGLGQGARETQYF.

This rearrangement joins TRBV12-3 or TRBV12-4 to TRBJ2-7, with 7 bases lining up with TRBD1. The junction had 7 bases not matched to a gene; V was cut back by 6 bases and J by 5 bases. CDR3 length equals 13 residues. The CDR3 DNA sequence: TGTGCCAGCAGGACGGGACAGTTCCACGAGCAGTACTTC. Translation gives CASRTGQFHEQYF.

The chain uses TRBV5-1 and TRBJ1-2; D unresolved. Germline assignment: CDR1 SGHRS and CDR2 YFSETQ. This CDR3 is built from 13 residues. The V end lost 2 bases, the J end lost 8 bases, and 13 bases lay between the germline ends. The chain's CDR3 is CASSFGRGYGYTF. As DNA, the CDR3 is TGCGCCAGCAGCTTCGGCCGCGGCTACGGCTACACCTTC.

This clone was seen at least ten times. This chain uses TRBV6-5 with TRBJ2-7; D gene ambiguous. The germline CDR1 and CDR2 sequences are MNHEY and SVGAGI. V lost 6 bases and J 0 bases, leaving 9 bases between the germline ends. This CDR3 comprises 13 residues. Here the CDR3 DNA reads TGTGCCAGCAGCCGTAGCTTCTCCTACGAGCAGTACTTC. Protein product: CASSRSFSYEQYF.

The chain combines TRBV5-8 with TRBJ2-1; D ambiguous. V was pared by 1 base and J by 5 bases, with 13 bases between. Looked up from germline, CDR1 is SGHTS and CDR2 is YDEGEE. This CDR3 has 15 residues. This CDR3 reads CASSLWHPGDNEQFF. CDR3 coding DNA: TGTGCCAGCAGCTTGTGGCACCCCGGAGACAATGAGCAGTTCTTC.

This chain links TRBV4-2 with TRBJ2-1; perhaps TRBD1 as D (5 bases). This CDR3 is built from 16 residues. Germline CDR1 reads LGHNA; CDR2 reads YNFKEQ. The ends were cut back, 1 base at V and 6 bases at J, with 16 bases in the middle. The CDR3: CASSQAPEVRGNEQFF. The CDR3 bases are TGTGCCAGCAGCCAAGCCCCTGAGGTTAGGGGCAATGAGCAGTTCTTC.

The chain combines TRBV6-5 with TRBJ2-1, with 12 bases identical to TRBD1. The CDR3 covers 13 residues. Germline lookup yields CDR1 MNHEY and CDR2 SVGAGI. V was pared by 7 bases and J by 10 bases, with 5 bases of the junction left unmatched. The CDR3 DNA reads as TGTGCCAGCACCGGGACAGGGGGCGGCGAGCAGTTCTTC. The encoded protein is CASTGTGGGEQFF.